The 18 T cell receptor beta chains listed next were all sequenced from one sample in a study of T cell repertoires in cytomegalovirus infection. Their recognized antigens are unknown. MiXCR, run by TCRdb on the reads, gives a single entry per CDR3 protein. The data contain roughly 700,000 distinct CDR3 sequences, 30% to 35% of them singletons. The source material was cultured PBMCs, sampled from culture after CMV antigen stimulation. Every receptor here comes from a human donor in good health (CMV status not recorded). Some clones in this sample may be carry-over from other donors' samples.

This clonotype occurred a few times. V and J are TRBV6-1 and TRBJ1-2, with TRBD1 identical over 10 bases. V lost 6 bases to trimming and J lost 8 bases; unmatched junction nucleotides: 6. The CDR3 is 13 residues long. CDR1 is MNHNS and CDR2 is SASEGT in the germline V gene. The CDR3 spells CASRPWTGGGYTF. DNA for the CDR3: TGTGCCAGCAGACCCTGGACAGGGGGGGGCTACACCTTC.

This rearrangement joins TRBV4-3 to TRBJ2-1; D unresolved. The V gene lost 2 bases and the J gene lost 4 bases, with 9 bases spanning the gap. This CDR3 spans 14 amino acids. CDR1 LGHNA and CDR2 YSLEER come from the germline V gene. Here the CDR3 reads CASSQRVQYNEQFF. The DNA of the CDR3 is TGCGCCAGCAGCCAAAGGGTGCAATACAATGAGCAGTTCTTC.

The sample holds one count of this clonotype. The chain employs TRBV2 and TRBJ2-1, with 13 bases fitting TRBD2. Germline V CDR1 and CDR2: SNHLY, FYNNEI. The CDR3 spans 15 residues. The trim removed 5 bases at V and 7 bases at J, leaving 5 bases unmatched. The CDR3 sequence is CASSKQGLAGNEQFF. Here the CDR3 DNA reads TGTGCCAGCAGTAAACAGGGACTAGCGGGAAATGAGCAGTTCTTC.

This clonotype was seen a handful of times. For the CDR3, the DNA is TGCGCCAGCAGCCAAGATGTCGGCTGGAATGAGCAGTTCTTC. This translates into CASSQDVGWNEQFF. The chain employs TRBV4-3 and TRBJ2-1, with D unclear. From germline, CDR1 is LGHNA and CDR2 YSLEER. Between the trimmed V and J ends, which lost 0 bases and 7 bases, there was a span of 10 bases. This CDR3 spans 14 amino acids.

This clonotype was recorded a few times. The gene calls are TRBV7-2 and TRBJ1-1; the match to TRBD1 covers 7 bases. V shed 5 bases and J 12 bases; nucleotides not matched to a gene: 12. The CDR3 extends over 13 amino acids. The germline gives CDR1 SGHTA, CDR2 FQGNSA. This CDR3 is CASSPAGQGESFF. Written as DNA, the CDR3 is TGTGCCAGCAGCCCAGCGGGCCAGGGGGAGTCTTTCTTT. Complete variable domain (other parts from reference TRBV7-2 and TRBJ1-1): GAGVSQSPSNKVTEKGKDVELRCDPISGHTALYWYRQSLGQGLEFLIYFQGNSAPDKSGLPSDRFSAERTGGSVSTLTIQRTQQEDSAVYLCASSPAGQGESFFGQGTRLTVV.

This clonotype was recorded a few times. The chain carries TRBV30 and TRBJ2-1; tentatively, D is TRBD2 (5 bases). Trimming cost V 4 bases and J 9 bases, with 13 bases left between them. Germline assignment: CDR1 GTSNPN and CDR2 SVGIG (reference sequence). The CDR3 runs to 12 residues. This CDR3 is CAWIRVATEQFF. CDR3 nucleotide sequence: TGTGCCTGGATCCGTGTAGCGACTGAGCAGTTCTTC. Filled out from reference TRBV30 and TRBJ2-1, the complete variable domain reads SQTIHQWPATLVQPVGSPLSLECTVEGTSNPNLYWYRQAAGRGLQLLFYSVGIGQISSEVPQNLSASRPQDRQFILSSKKLLLSDSGFYLCAWIRVATEQFFGPGTRLTVL.

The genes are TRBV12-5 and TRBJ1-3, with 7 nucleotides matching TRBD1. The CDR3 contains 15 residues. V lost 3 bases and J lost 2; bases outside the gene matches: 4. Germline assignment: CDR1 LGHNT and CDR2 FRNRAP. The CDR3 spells CASGFTQGAGNTIYF. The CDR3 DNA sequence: TGTGCTAGTGGTTTTACCCAGGGGGCTGGAAACACCATATATTTT.

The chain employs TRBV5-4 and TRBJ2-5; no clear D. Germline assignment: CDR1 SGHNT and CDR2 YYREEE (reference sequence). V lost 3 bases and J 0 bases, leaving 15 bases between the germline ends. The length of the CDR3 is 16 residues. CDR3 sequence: CASSSDLNPYQETQYF. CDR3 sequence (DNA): TGTGCCAGCAGCTCGGACCTTAACCCGTACCAAGAGACCCAGTACTTC.

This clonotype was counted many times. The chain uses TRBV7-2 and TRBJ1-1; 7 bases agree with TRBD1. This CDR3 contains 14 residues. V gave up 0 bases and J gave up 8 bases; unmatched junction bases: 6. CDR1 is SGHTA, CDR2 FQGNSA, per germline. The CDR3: CASSLAYRGGEAFF. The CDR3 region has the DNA TGTGCCAGCAGCTTAGCTTACAGGGGTGGAGAAGCTTTCTTT.

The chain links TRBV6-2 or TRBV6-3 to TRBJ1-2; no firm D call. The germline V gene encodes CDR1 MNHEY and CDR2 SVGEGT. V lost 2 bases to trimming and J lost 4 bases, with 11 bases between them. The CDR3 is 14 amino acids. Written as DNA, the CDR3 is TGTGCCAGCAGTTACCCCCCGGGCAGCTATGGCTACACCTTC. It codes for CASSYPPGSYGYTF.

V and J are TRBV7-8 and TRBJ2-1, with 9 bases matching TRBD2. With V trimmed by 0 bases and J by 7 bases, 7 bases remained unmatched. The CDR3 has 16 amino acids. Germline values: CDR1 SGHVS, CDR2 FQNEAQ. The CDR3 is CASSLAAGGLGNEQFF. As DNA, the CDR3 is TGTGCCAGCAGCTTAGCGGCGGGAGGGCTCGGAAATGAGCAGTTCTTC. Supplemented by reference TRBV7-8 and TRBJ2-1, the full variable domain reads GAGVSQSPRYKVAKRGQDVALRCDPISGHVSLFWYQQALGQGPEFLTYFQNEAQLDKSGLPSDRFFAERPEGSVSTLKIQRTQQEDSAVYLCASSLAAGGLGNEQFFGPGTRLTVL.

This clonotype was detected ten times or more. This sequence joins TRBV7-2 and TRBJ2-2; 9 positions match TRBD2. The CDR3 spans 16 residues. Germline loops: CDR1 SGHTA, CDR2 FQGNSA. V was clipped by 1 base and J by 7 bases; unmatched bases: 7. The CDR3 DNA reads TGTGCCAGCAGCTTAGTGGGCGGGAGGGCCGTCGGGGAGCTGTTTTTT. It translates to CASSLVGGRAVGELFF.

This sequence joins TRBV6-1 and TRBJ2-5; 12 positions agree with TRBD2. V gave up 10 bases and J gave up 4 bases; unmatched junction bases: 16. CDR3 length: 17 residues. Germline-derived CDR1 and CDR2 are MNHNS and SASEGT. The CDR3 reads CATLLGASGGAVETQYF. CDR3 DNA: TGTGCCACCCTCCTGGGGGCTAGCGGGGGGGCTGTAGAGACCCAGTACTTC.

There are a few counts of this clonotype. CDR3 DNA: TGCGCCAGCAGCCAACATTACACAGGGGAGTGGACCTACGAGCAGTACTTC. Its translation: CASSQHYTGEWTYEQYF. The V and J genes are TRBV4-3 and TRBJ2-7; 7 bases match TRBD1. The length of the CDR3 is 17 residues. Germline lookup yields CDR1 LGHNA and CDR2 YSLEER. V trimming: 2 bases; J trimming: 2 bases; junction bases outside the gene matches: 12.

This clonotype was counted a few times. This CDR3 is CASSWKGGNSPLHF. The CDR3 coding sequence is TGTGCCAGCAGCTGGAAGGGTGGCAATTCACCCCTCCACTTT. V gene TRBV7-2 combines with J gene TRBJ1-6; no clear D. CDR3 length: 14 residues. Germline CDR1 and CDR2: SGHTA and FQGNSA. Trimming pared 4 bases from V and 7 bases from J, leaving 11 bases between.

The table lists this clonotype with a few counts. The CDR3: CASSSGTSYYNEQFF. CDR3 nucleotides: TGTGCCAGCAGTTCCGGGACTAGTTACTACAATGAGCAGTTCTTC. This sequence joins TRBV6-2 or TRBV6-3 and TRBJ2-1; TRBD2 matches at 8 bases. The germline gives CDR1 MNHEY, CDR2 SVGEGT. Germline trimming cut 4 bases from V and 3 bases from J; bases unmatched to any gene: 5. The CDR3 totals 15 residues.

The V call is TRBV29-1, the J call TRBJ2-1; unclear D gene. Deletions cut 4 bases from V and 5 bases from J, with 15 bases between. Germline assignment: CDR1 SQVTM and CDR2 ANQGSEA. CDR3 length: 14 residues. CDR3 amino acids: CSVAAGKVDNEQFF. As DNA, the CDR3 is TGCAGCGTTGCGGCAGGTAAAGTGGACAATGAGCAGTTCTTC.

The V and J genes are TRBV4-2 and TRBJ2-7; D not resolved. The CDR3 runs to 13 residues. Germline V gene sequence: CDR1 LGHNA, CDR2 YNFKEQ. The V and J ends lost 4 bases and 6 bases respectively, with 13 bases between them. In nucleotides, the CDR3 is TGTGCCAGCAGCCCACCCGGACCGGGCGAGCAGTACTTC. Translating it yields CASSPPGPGEQYF.